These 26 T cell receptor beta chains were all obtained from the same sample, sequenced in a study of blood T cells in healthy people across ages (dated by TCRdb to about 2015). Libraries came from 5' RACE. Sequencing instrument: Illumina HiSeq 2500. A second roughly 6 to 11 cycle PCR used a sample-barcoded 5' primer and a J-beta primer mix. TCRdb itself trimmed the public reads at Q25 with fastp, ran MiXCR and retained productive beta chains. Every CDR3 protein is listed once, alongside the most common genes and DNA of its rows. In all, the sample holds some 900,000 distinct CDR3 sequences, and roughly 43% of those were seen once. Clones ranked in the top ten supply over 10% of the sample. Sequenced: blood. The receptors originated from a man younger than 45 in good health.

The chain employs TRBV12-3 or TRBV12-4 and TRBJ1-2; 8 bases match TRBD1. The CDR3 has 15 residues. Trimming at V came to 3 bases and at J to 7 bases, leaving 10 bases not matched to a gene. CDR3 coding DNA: TGTGCCAGCAGTTTTACGGTAGGACAGGGTGGTGGCTACACCTTC. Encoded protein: CASSFTVGQGGGYTF.

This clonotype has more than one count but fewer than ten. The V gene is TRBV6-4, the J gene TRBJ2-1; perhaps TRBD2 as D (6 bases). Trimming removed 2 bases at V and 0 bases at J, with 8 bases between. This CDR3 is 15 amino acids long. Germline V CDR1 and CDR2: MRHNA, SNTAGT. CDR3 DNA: TGTGCCAGCAGTGACCCCGGGAGCTCCTACAATGAGCAGTTCTTC. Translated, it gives CASSDPGSSYNEQFF.

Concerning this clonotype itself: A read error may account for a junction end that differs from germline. The CDR3 spells CSDTGGGTDMQYF. The CDR3 nucleotides are TGCAGTGATACTGGCGGGGGAACAGATATGCAGTATTTT. The genes are TRBV20-1 and TRBJ2-3; TRBD2 agrees at 7 bases. The CDR3 extends over 13 amino acids. From germline, CDR1 is DFQATT and CDR2 SNEGSKA (reference sequence).

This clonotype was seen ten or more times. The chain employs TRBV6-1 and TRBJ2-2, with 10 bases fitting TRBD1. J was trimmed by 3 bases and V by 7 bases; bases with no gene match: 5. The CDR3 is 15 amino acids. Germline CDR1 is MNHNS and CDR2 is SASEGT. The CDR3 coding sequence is TGTGCCAGCAAGAGAGGACAGGGGGACACCGGGGAGCTGTTTTTT. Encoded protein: CASKRGQGDTGELFF.

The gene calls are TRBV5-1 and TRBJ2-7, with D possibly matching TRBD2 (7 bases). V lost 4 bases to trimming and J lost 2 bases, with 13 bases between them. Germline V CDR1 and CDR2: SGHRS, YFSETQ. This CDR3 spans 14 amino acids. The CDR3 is CASSGGGSPYEQYF. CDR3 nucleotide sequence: TGCGCCAGCAGCGGGGGGGGCAGCCCCTACGAGCAGTACTTC.

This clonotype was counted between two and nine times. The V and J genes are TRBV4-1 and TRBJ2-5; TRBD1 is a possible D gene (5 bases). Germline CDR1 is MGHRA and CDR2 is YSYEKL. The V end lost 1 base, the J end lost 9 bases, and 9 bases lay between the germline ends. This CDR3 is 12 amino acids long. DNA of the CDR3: TGCGCCAGCAGCCAAGTGACAGAACCCCAGTACTTC. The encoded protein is CASSQVTEPQYF.

The CDR3 reads CSATAYPTGELFF. DNA of the CDR3: TGCAGTGCTACGGCCTACCCCACCGGGGAGCTGTTTTTT. This chain connects TRBV20-1 to TRBJ2-2; the D is unclear. CDR1 is DFQATT, CDR2 SNEGSKA, per germline (reference sequence). V was pared by 4 bases and J by 4 bases, with 10 bases between. The CDR3 consists of 13 residues.

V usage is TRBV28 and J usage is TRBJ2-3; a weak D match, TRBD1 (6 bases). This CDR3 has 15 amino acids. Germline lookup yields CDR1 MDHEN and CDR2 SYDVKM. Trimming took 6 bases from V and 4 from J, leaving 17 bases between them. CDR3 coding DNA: TGTGCCAGCAGCGTCACAGGGAATCGAGCAGATACGCAGTATTTT. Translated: CASSVTGNRADTQYF.

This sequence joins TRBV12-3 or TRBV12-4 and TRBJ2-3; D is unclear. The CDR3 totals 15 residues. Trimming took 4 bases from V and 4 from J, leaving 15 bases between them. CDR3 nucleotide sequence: TGTGCCAGCAGTTCCCGAGAGTTTCACTCAGATACGCAGTATTTT. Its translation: CASSSREFHSDTQYF.

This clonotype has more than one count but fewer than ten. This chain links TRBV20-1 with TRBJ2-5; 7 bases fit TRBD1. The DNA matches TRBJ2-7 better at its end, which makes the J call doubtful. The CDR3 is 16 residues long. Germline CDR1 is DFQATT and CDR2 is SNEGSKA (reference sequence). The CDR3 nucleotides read TGCAGTGCTAGAGATTCTAAGGGGACAGCCCCCTACGAGCAGTACTTC. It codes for CSARDSKGTAPYEQYF.

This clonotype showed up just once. CDR3: CASSPRYKEVSNEQFF. CDR3 DNA: TGTGCCAGCAGCCCACGGTATAAGGAAGTGTCCAATGAGCAGTTCTTC. This rearrangement joins TRBV9 to TRBJ2-1; D is ambiguous. Germline CDR1 is SGDLS and CDR2 is YYNGEE. The CDR3 consists of 16 residues. With 4 bases removed from V and 6 bases from J, the gap between germline ends came to 20 bases.

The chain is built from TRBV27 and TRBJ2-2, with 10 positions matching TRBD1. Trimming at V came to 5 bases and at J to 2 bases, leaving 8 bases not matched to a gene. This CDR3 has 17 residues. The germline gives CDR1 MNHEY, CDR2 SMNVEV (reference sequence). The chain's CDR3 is CASSPTGQGSNTGELFF. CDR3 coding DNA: TGTGCCAGCAGTCCCACGGGACAGGGGTCCAACACCGGGGAGCTGTTTTTT.

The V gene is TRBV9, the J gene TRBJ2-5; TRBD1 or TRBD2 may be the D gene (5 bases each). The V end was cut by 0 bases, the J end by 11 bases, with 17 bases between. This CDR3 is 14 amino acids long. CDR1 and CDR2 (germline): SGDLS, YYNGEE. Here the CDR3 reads CASSVDGTPLEQYF. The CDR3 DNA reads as TGTGCCAGCAGCGTAGACGGGACCCCCTTGGAGCAGTACTTC.

The CDR3 protein is CAIDTGRVGGYNEQFF. The CDR3 DNA sequence: TGTGCCATTGATACAGGGAGAGTTGGTGGTTACAATGAGCAGTTCTTC. V gene TRBV12-3 or TRBV12-4 combines with J gene TRBJ2-1; TRBD1 might be the D (6 bases). CDR3 size: 16 residues. V lost 10 bases and J lost 4, with 23 bases in between.

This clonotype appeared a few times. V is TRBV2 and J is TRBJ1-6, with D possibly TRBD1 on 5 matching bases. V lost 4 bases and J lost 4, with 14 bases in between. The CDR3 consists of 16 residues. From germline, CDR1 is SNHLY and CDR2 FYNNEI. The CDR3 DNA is TGTGCCAGCAGTGTTGACTCTGGGGGATATAATTCACCCCTCCACTTT. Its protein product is CASSVDSGGYNSPLHF.

The CDR3 is CASITSGLPQDTQYF. The CDR3 DNA follows: TGTGCCAGCATCACGTCGGGCCTACCTCAAGATACGCAGTATTTT. The genes are TRBV7-9 and TRBJ2-3; D unclear. V lost 7 bases and J 5 bases, leaving 19 bases between the germline ends. The length of the CDR3 is 15 residues. Germline-derived CDR1 and CDR2 are SEHNR and FQNEAQ (reference sequence).

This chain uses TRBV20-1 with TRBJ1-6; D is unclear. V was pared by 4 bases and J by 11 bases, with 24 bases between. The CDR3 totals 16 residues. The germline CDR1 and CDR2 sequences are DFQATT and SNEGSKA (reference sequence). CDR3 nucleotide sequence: TGCAGTGCTAAGGAAGCAGGACTCAAGCTGGGTGCACCCCTCCACTTT. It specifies CSAKEAGLKLGAPLHF.

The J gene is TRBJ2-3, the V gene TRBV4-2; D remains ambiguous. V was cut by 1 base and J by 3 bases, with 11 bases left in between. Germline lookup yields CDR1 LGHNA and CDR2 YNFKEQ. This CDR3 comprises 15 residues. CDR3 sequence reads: CASSQVPLVTDTQYF. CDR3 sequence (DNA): TGTGCCAGCAGCCAAGTTCCACTCGTGACAGATACGCAGTATTTT.

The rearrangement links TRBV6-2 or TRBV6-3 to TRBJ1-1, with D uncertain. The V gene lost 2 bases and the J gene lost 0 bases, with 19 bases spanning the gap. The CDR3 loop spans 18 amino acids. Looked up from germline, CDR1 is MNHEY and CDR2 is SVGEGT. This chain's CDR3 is CASSYPSKSGRMNTEAFF. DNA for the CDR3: TGTGCCAGCAGTTACCCTAGTAAATCGGGGAGGATGAACACTGAAGCTTTCTTT.

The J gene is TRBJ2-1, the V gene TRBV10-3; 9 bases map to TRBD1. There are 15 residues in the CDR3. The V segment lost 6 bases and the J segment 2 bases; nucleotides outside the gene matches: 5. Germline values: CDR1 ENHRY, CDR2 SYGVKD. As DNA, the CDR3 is TGTGCCATCAGGGACGGACAGGGGCCCTACAATGAGCAGTTCTTC. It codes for CAIRDGQGPYNEQFF.

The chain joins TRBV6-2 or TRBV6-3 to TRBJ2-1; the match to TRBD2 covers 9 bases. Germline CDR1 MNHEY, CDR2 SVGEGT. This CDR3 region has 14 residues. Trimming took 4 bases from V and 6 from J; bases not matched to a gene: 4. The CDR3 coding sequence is TGTGCCAGCAGTTTAGCGGGGGCGGTCAATGAGCAGTTCTTC. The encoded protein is CASSLAGAVNEQFF.

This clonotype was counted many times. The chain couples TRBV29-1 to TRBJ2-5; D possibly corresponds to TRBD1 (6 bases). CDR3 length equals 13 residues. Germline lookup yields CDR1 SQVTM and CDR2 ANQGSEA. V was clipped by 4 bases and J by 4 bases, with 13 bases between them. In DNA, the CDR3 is TGCAGCGTTGGGTCAGGGGCTTCAGAGACCCAGTACTTC. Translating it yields CSVGSGASETQYF.

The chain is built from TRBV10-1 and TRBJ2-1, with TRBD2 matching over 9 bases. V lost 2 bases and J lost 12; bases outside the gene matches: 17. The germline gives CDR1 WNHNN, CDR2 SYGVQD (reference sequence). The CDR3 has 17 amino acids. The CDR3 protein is CASSEEFPSGVQSLQFF. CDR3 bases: TGCGCCAGCAGTGAGGAATTCCCTAGCGGGGTTCAGAGTTTGCAGTTCTTC.

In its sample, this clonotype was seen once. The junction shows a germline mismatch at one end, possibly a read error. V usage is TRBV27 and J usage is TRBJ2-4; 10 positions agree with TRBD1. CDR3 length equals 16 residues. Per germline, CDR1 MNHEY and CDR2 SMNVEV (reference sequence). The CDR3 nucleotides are TGTACCAGCAGTTTATCCGGGACAGGGGCCATGGATGAGCAGTACTTC. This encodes CTSSLSGTGAMDEQYF.

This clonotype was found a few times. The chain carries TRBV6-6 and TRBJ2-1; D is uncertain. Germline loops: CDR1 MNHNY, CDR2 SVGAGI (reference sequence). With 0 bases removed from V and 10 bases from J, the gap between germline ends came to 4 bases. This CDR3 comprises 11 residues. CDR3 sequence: CASSYSTEQFF. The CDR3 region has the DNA TGTGCCAGCAGTTACTCGACAGAGCAGTTCTTC.

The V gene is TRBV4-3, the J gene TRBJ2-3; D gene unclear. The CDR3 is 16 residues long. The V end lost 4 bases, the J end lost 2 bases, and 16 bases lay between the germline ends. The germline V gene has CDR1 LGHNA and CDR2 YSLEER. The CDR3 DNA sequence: TGCGCCAGCAGCCCAACGTTCCGGGCCCTCACAGATACGCAGTATTTT. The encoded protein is CASSPTFRALTDTQYF.